This T cell receptor (beta chain) comes out of a study of cytomegalovirus exposure and HLA in healthy donors. Overall study results and limits: CMV serostatus was the only recorded immune exposure for donors.

Comment on this clone: What it recognizes is unknown.

The PCR was carried out with 60 Vbeta primers and 13 Jbeta primers. Using immunoSEQ multiplex PCR, the repertoire was profiled, and TCRdb retains in-frame clones only, with some absent. The repertoire holds fewer than 200,000 clones, with roughly nine tenths as singletons. Germline values: CDR1 MNHNS, CDR2 SASEGT. Between the trimmed V and J ends, which lost 6 bases and 5 bases, there was a span of 17 bases. The length of the CDR3 is 14 residues. Each of the donors was a healthy bone marrow donor. At the time of sampling, donors were nominally healthy, though unrecorded immune exposures were likely. V gene TRBV6-1 combines with J gene TRBJ2-7, with D possibly TRBD1 on 6 matching bases. This sequence was found in a boy younger than 10 in good health and CMV-seronegative. Sequenced material: PBMCs. The DNA of the CDR3 is TGTGCCAGCAGGAGACAGGTCTTGACCCACGAGCAGTACTTC. Translated: CASRRQVLTHEQYF.